This T cell receptor beta chain was identified during a study of PD-1 blockade in classical Hodgkin lymphoma. Findings and limits, study-wide: Some patients began nivolumab under 1 year after ASCT. These patients were excluded from later analyses. Newly diagnosed patients reportedly had lower baseline TCR diversity than healthy donors.

The V end lost 1 base, the J end lost 4 bases, and 21 bases lay between the germline ends. Germline lookup yields CDR1 MGHRA and CDR2 YSYEKL. The CDR3 runs to 18 residues. Libraries were prepared by immunoSEQ multiplex PCR; TCRdb keeps only in-frame clonotypes and omits some of them. Of 70,000 or so clones in the sample, just over 90% were seen once. Every patient relapsed after autologous stem cell transplantation, and brentuximab vedotin exposure varied. A word on this clone: Its target is unknown.

This specimen consisted of peripheral blood mononuclear cells (PBMCs), obtained at baseline. This chain uses TRBV4-1 with TRBJ2-3; D is perhaps TRBD1 (5 bases). This receptor was obtained from a human donor with classical Hodgkin lymphoma. CDR3 sequence (DNA): TGCGCCAGCAGCCAAGTCGCTGGGTTCGACCACAGGTCAGATACGCAGTATTTT. It specifies CASSQVAGFDHRSDTQYF.